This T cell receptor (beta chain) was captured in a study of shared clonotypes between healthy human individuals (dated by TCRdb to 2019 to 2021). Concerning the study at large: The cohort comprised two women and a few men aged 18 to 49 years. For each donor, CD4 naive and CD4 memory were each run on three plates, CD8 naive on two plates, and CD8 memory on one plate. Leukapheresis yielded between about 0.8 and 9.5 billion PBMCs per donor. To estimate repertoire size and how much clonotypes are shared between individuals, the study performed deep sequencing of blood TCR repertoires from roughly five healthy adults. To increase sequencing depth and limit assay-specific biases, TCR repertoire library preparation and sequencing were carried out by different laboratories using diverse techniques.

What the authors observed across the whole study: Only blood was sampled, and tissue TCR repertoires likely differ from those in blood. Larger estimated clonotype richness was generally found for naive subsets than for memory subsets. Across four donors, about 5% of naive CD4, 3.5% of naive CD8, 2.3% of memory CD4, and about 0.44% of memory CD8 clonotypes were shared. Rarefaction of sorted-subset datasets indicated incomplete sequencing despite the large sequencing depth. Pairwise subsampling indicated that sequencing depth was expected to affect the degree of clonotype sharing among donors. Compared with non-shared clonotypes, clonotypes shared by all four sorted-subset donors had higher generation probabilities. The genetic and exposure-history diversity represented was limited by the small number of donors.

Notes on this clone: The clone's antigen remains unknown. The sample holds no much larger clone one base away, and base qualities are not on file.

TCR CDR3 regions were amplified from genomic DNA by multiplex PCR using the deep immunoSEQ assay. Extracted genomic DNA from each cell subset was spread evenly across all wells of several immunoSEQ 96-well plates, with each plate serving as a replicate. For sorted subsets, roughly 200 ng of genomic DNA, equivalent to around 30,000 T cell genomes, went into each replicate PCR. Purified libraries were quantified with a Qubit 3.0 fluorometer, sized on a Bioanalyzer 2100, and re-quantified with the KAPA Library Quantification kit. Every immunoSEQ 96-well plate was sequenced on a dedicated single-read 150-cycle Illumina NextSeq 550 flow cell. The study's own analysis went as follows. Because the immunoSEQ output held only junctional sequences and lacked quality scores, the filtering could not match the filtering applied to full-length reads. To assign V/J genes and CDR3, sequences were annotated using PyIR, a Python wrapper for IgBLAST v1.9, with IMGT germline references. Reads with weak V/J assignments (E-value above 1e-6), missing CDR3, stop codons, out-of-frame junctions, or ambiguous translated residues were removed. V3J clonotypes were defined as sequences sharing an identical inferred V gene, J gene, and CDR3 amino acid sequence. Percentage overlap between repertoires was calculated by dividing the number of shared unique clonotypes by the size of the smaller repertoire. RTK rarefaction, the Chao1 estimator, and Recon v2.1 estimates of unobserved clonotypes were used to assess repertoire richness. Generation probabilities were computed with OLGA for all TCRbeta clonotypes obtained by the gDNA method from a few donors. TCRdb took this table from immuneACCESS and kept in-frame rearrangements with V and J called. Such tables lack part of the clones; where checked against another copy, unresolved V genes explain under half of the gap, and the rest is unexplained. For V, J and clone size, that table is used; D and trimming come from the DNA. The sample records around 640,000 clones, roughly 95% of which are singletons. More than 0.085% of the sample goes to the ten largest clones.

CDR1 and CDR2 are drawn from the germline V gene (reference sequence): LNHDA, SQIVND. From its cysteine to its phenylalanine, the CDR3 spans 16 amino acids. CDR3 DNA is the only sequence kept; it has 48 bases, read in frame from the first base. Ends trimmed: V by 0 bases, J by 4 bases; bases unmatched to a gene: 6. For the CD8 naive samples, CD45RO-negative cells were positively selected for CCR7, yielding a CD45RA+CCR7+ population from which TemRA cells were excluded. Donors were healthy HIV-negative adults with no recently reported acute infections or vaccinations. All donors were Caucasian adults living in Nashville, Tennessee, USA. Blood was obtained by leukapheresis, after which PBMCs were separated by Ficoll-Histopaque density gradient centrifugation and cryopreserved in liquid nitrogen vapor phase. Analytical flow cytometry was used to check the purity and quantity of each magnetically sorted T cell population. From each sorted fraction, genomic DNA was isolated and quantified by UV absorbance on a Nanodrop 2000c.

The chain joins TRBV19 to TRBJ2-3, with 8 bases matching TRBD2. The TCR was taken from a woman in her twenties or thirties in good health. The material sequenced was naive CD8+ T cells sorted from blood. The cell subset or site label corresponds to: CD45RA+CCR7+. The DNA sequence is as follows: TGTGCCAGTAGTATAGATGCAGCGGGAGCCTCAGATACGCAGTATTTT. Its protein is CASSIDAAGASDTQYF.